The T cell receptor (beta chain) described here comes from a study of T cells expressing NK-cell markers. Turning to the study itself: The authors derived TCR beta repertoires from sorted CD3+CD56+NKG2C+, CD3+CD56+NKG2C- and CD3+CD56-NKG2C+ T cells.

General observations from the study: In a few donors, dominant clonotypes made up about 25-60.1% of CD3+CD56-NKG2C+ cells. Dominant NKG2C+ clonotypes made up about 1.0-7.5% of CD8+ T cells in roughly six donors. HCMV specificity of expanded NKG2C+ T cell clones remained unclear.

To note about this clonotype: Its antigen remains unidentified.

For each CDR3 protein, TCRdb gives one entry from its re-call of the 5' RACE reads, without DNA. The ten top clones account for 0.39%, within a sample of about 260,000 distinct CDR3 sequences. The TCR comes from a man in his late teens or twenties in good health. The sample was blood T cells: a sorted CD56 or NKG2C T cell subset, CD4+ or CD8+ T cells, or bulk PBMC T cells (not recorded which).

The CDR3 protein is CASSSGQVWEEQFF. The rearrangement joins TRBV5-1 to TRBJ2-1; the TRBD1 assignment by TCRdb is unverifiable without DNA. Germline-derived CDR1 and CDR2 are SGHRS and YFSETQ. The CDR3 sequence is 14 residues long.